This record looks at one T cell receptor (beta chain) sequence and its context. Antigen: not known. This sample is part of a study of T cell responses to AZD1222 COVID-19 vaccine. General study findings and limits: The donor group comprised mostly white British people and more females; the analysis possibly underestimated clonal diversity. Only five to seven AZD1222 recipients tested seropositive at baseline.

CDR1 is MGHRA, CDR2 YSYEKL, per germline. The CDR3 runs to 16 residues. V lost 1 base, J lost 5 bases, and 18 bases lay in between. The protocol was immunoSEQ multiplex PCR, while the TCRdb copy is restricted to in-frame clones and leaves out a portion. Here the sample spans over 75,000 clones, around nine tenths being singletons. Some second doses came at about 4 weeks and others at about 12 weeks; these were pooled. Material: peripheral blood, obtained 28 days after the second AZD1222 dose. The rearrangement uses TRBV4-1 and TRBJ2-7; the D gene could be TRBD1 or TRBD2 (5 bases each). This TCR derives from an adult who received the AZD1222 COVID-19 vaccine. DNA for the CDR3: TGCGCCAGCAGCCAAGCAGGGTGGGGGACCTTGCACGAGCAGTACTTC. Translated: CASSQAGWGTLHEQYF.